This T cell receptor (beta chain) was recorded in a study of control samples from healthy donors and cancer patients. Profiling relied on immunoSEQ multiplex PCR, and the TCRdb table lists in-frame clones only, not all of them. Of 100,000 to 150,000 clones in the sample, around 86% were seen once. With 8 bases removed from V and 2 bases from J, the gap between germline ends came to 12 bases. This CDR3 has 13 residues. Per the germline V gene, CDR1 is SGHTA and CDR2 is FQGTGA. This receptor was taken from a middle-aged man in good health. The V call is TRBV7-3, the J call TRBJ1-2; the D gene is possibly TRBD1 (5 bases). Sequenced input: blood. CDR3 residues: CASSAGTNYGYTF. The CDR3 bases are TGTGCCAGCTCGGCAGGGACGAACTATGGCTACACCTTC.